Listed below are T cell receptor beta chains from one sample, sequenced in a study of shared clonotypes between healthy human individuals. The table came from immunoSEQ multiplex PCR; TCRdb's copy has only in-frame clones and leaves some out. The sample records 150,000 to 200,000 clones, 65% to 70% being singletons. The sample was memory CD4+ T cells sorted from blood. Receptors were obtained from a man aged 25-45 years in good health. Each CDR3 is given with its conserved first and last residue. A D gene is named only where the DNA matches it firmly. Clone size, where shown, is once, few, many, or a class for clones that have expanded.

j_call d_call v_call clone_size cdr3_nt cdr3_aa
TRBJ2-1 TRBD2 TRBV5-1 NA TGCGCCAGCAGCTTGATGGCTAGCGGGTACAATGAGCAGTTCTTC CASSLMASGYNEQFF
TRBJ2-2 NA TRBV7-2 NA TGTGCCAGCAGACATCGGTTCGGGGACGTGGAGCTGTTTTTT CASRHRFGDVELFF
TRBJ2-5 TRBD1 TRBV10-3 medium-sized TGTGCCATCAGTAAAGACAGGGCTTCTCAAGAGACCCAGTACTTC CAISKDRASQETQYF
TRBJ2-1 NA TRBV7-9 NA TGTGCCAGCAGCGAGGGGGCCTACAATGAGCAGTTCTTC CASSEGAYNEQFF
TRBJ2-2 NA TRBV5-1 few TGCGCCAGCAGCTTAGAGCAGGGGACCGGGGAGCTGTTTTTT CASSLEQGTGELFF
TRBJ2-1 NA TRBV6-5 NA TGTGCCAGCAGGCCCCGGGAGTGGGATCTTGATGAGCAGTTCTTC CASRPREWDLDEQFF
TRBJ2-5 TRBD2 TRBV30 NA TGTGCCTGGTCCAGGGCACTAGCGGAAGAGACCCAGTACTTC CAWSRALAEETQYF
TRBJ2-3 NA TRBV14 few TGTGCCAGCTCAATTCTCCAGTTTACGTATTTT CASSILQFTYF
TRBJ1-1 NA TRBV30 NA TGTGCCTGGCTTTGGACGTCTGGTACTGAAGCTTTCTTT CAWLWTSGTEAFF
TRBJ1-2 TRBD1 TRBV7-2 NA TGTGCCAGCCAGGACAGGGCGGGGTATGGCTACACCTTC CASQDRAGYGYTF
TRBJ2-1 TRBD2 TRBV29-1 few TGCAGCGTCGTTAGCGGGAGGGCCACTGAGCAGTTCTTC CSVVSGRATEQFF
TRBJ2-5 NA TRBV4-3 NA TGCGCCAGCAGCCAAGACAGCGGACCTGGGGGGGAGACCCAGTACTTC CASSQDSGPGGETQYF
TRBJ2-2 TRBD2 TRBV6-4 few TGTGCCAGCAGTGACGCAGGACTAGGCCAGACCGGGGAGCTGTTTTTT CASSDAGLGQTGELFF
TRBJ2-7 TRBD2 TRBV25-1 NA TGTGCCAGTTCCCATGGGGCGGGAGTTTACGAGCAGTACTTC CASSHGAGVYEQYF
TRBJ1-5 TRBD1 TRBV28 NA TGTGCCAACCAAGGGACAGGGAGCAATCAGCCCCAGCATTTT CANQGTGSNQPQHF
TRBJ2-5 TRBD1 TRBV5-1 NA TGCGCCAGCAGCCCGGGACAGGGGGCAGGCCAAGAGACCCAGTACTTC CASSPGQGAGQETQYF
TRBJ2-1 NA TRBV4-1 NA TGCGCCAGCAGCGCTCTAGGGGTCTCCTACAATGAGCAGTTCTTC CASSALGVSYNEQFF
TRBJ2-1 NA TRBV4-3 NA TGCGCCAGCAGCTCCGACTGGGGTGAGCAGTTCTTC CASSSDWGEQFF
TRBJ2-3 TRBD1 TRBV6-5 NA TGTGCCAGCAGTTCGGGACAGGGGCTTACGCAGTATTTT CASSSGQGLTQYF
TRBJ2-7 NA TRBV9 NA TGTGCCAGCAGCGTAGAGCACACCGGGTACGAGCAGTACTTC CASSVEHTGYEQYF
TRBJ2-2 NA TRBV2 NA TGTGCCAGCACCGGACAAGGCGGGGAGCTGTTTTTT CASTGQGGELFF
TRBJ1-2 NA TRBV6-1 NA TGTGCCAGCAGTCACCGGTATGGCTACACCTTC CASSHRYGYTF
TRBJ1-1 NA TRBV28 NA TGTGCCAGCAGCCTTTTGGACGGGAACACTGAAGCTTTCTTT CASSLLDGNTEAFF
TRBJ2-1 TRBD2 TRBV19 NA TGTGCCAGTAGTGACCCCGGGACTAGCGGGAGGGTGAGGCAGTTCTTC CASSDPGTSGRVRQFF
TRBJ2-7 NA TRBV5-5 NA TGTGCCAGCAGCCCTGGGGGGAGGCTGCGGGTCTACTACGAGCAGTACTTC CASSPGGRLRVYYEQYF
TRBJ1-5 NA TRBV6-1 NA TGTGCCAGCAGTGAAAAGGTGAGGGGGGTGCATAGCAATCAGCCCCAGCATTTT CASSEKVRGVHSNQPQHF
TRBJ2-2 NA TRBV18 NA TGTGCCAGCTCACCACCGGCCGGCACCGGGGAGCTGTTTTTT CASSPPAGTGELFF
TRBJ2-7 TRBD2 TRBV18 NA TGTGCCAGCTCACCTCCGGGACTACCCTACGAGCAGTACTTC CASSPPGLPYEQYF
TRBJ2-3 TRBD2 TRBV11-2 NA TGTGCCAGCAGCCGACTAGCGGGAGGGGTAGATACGCAGTATTTT CASSRLAGGVDTQYF
TRBJ1-5 NA TRBV7-3 NA TGTGCCAGCAGCTTCCTCACGGGGGCTTACAATCAGCCCCAGCATTTT CASSFLTGAYNQPQHF
TRBJ1-2 NA TRBV9 once TGTGCCAGCAGCGGTAACCGGTGGAACTATGGCTACACCTTC CASSGNRWNYGYTF
TRBJ1-4 NA TRBV7-9 NA TGTGCCAGCAGCGCCAACACAGGATCTAATGAAAAACTGTTTTTT CASSANTGSNEKLFF